The rows below give T cell receptor beta chains drawn from one sample of a study of blood T cell repertoires in COVID-19. Clones were sequenced by immunoSEQ multiplex PCR, and TCRdb holds only the in-frame ones, with some missing. The sample consists of a few hundred thousand clones, around nine tenths of them appearing once. Sequenced: PBMCs or T cells enriched from blood (not recorded which). All receptors derive from a woman in her twenties or thirties who had recovered from COVID-19. Each CDR3 is given without its conserved first and last residue. The order of the fields is V gene, CDR3 length, CDR3 protein.

v_call: TRBV5-4
cdr3_length: 13
cdr3_aa: ASSLARDSNEKLF

v_call: TRBV6-4
cdr3_length: 13
cdr3_aa: ASSRTGDSNQPQH

v_call: TRBV11-2
cdr3_length: 12
cdr3_aa: ASSQILRSYGYT

v_call: TRBV27
cdr3_length: 13
cdr3_aa: ASNSLGTPNYGYT

v_call: TRBV19
cdr3_length: 12
cdr3_aa: ASSIRTGKGEQY

v_call: TRBV7-2
cdr3_length: 10
cdr3_aa: ASSLSSYGYT

v_call: TRBV14
cdr3_length: 11
cdr3_aa: ASSPLPTYGYT

v_call: TRBV12-3/TRBV12-4
cdr3_length: 11
cdr3_aa: ASSLQGMKPQH

v_call: TRBV28
cdr3_length: 15
cdr3_aa: ASSFPPPLGQNQPQH

v_call: TRBV7-9
cdr3_length: 14
cdr3_aa: ASRITWGQSTDTQY

v_call: TRBV4-1
cdr3_length: 13
cdr3_aa: ASSLADREVQPQH

v_call: TRBV10-3
cdr3_length: 10
cdr3_aa: AISESRGEQF

v_call: TRBV3-1/TRBV3-2
cdr3_length: 18
cdr3_aa: ASSQDFRAGFSVGQETQY

v_call: TRBV11-2
cdr3_length: 13
cdr3_aa: ASSSLAGVLYEQY

v_call: TRBV28
cdr3_length: 12
cdr3_aa: ASVGGGSYNEQF

v_call: TRBV4-3
cdr3_length: 11
cdr3_aa: ASSPLFEGEQY

v_call: TRBV4-3
cdr3_length: 14
cdr3_aa: ASSRDPWVGGTEAF

v_call: TRBV28
cdr3_length: 14
cdr3_aa: ASSFPLRSSGNTIY

v_call: TRBV24-1
cdr3_length: 11
cdr3_aa: ATSGLFYNEQF

v_call: TRBV9
cdr3_length: 14
cdr3_aa: ASTRGATGLNTEAF

v_call: TRBV5-1
cdr3_length: 12
cdr3_aa: ASSDRVAGDEQY

v_call: TRBV28
cdr3_length: 14
cdr3_aa: ASRIPGLDSPSEQY

v_call: TRBV19
cdr3_length: 11
cdr3_aa: ASSMVQGEGYT

v_call: TRBV6-2/TRBV6-3
cdr3_length: 19
cdr3_aa: ASSPNLRDRGRLEAKNIQY

v_call: TRBV6-5
cdr3_length: 12
cdr3_aa: ASSYLGRGTGYT

v_call: TRBV5-1
cdr3_length: 11
cdr3_aa: ASRQGNTGELF

v_call: TRBV19
cdr3_length: 11
cdr3_aa: ASSWRYGSEQY

v_call: TRBV6-5
cdr3_length: 14
cdr3_aa: ASSYTQGAGTDTQY

v_call: TRBV23-1
cdr3_length: 16
cdr3_aa: ASSQLGTGRALEYGYT

v_call: TRBV19
cdr3_length: 13
cdr3_aa: ASSGALAVSYEQY

v_call: TRBV7-9
cdr3_length: 15
cdr3_aa: ASSLGTSGTLEETQY

v_call: TRBV6-5
cdr3_length: 11
cdr3_aa: ASSRDFGETQY

v_call: TRBV18
cdr3_length: 16
cdr3_aa: ASSPQPKTSGISYEQY

v_call: TRBV5-1
cdr3_length: 13
cdr3_aa: ASSPTTGFNQPQH

v_call: TRBV27
cdr3_length: 11
cdr3_aa: ASSLRENGEQY

v_call: TRBV11-2
cdr3_length: 12
cdr3_aa: ASSLGTGGNTIY

v_call: TRBV28
cdr3_length: 11
cdr3_aa: ATTLQVDTEAF

v_call: TRBV10-3
cdr3_length: 13
cdr3_aa: AISDEGQGNTEAF

v_call: TRBV5-4
cdr3_length: 14
cdr3_aa: ASSFGGLSSYNEQF

v_call: TRBV7-2
cdr3_length: 14
cdr3_aa: ASEVGGSISGNTIY

v_call: TRBV4-1
cdr3_length: 14
cdr3_aa: ASRQTSGSPADTQY

v_call: TRBV20-1
cdr3_length: 8
cdr3_aa: SATNNEQF

v_call: TRBV4-2
cdr3_length: 12
cdr3_aa: ASSRLTSSETQY

v_call: TRBV28
cdr3_length: 13
cdr3_aa: ASSLLIDRDTEAF

v_call: TRBV11-3
cdr3_length: 13
cdr3_aa: ASSFRGGSPNEQF

v_call: TRBV27
cdr3_length: 10
cdr3_aa: ASSFRLDEQF

v_call: TRBV28
cdr3_length: 16
cdr3_aa: ASSFYATSGSSTDTQY

v_call: TRBV5-6
cdr3_length: 13
cdr3_aa: ASSFFTPPQETQY

v_call: TRBV5-1
cdr3_length: 13
cdr3_aa: ASSFLGAEAYEQY

v_call: TRBV28
cdr3_length: 12
cdr3_aa: ASISQGAWTEAF

v_call: TRBV6-4
cdr3_length: 18
cdr3_aa: ASSEESAGLAGGPYNEQF

v_call: TRBV7-7
cdr3_length: 10
cdr3_aa: ASSSFEETQY

v_call: TRBV4-1
cdr3_length: 14
cdr3_aa: ASSQASGLHNSPLH

v_call: TRBV18
cdr3_length: 14
cdr3_aa: ASSPPTGGTNYGYT